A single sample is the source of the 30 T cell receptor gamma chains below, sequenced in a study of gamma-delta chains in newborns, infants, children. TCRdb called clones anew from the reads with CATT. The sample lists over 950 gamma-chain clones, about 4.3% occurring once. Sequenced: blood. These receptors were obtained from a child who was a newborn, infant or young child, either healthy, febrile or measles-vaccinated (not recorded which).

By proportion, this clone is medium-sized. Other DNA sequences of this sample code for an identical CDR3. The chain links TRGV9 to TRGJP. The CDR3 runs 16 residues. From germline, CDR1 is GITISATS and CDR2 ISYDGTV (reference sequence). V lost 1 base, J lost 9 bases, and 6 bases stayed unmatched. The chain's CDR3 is CALWEVRVLGKKIKVF. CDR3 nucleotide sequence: TGTGCCTTGTGGGAGGTACGAGTGTTGGGCAAAAAAATCAAGGTATTT.

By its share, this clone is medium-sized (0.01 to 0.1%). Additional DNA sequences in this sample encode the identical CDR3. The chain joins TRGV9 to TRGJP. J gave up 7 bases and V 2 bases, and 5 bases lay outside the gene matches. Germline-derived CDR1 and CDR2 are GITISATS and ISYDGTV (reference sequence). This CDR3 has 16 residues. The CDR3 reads CALWEARELGKKIKVF. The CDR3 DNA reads TGTGCCTTGTGGGAGGCTCGTGAGTTGGGCAAAAAAATCAAGGTATTT.

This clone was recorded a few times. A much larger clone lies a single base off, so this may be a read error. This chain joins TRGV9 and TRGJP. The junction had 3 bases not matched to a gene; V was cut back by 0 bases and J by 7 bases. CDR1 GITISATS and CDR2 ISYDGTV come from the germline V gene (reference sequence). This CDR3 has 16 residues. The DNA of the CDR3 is TGTGCCTTGTGGGAGGTGATGGAGTTGGGCAAAAAAATCAAGGTATTT. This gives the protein CALWEVMELGKKIKVF.

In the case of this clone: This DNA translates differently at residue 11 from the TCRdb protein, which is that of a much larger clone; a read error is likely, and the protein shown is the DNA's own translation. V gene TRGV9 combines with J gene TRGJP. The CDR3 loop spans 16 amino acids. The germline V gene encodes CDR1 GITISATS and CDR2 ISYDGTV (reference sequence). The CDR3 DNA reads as TGTGCCTTGTGGGAGGGTCAAGAGTTGGGCGAAAAAATCAAGGTATTT. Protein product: CALWEGQELGEKIKVF.

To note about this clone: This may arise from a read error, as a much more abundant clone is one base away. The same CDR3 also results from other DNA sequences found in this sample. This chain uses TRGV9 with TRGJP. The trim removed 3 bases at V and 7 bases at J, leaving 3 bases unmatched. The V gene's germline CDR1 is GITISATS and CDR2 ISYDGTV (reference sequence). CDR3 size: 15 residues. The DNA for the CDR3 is TGTGCCTTGTGGGAGCCGGAGTTGGGCAAAAAAATCAAGGTATTT. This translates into CALWEPELGKKIKVF.

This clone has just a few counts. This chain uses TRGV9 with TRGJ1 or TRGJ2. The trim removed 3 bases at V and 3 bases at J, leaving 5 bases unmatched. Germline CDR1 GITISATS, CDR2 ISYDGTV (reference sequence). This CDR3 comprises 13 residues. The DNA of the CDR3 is TGTGCCTTGTGGGAGAATCTTTATTATAAGAAACTCTTT. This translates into CALWENLYYKKLF.

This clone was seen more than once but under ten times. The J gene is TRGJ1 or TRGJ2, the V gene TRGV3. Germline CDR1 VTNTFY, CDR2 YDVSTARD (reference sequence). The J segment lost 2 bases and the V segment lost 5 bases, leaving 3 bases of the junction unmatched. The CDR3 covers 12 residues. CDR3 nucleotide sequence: TGTGCCACCTGGGGCCATTATTATAAGAAACTCTTT. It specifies CATWGHYYKKLF.

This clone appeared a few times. The CDR3 loop reads CATWPYYKKLF. The CDR3 DNA sequence: TGTGCCACCTGGCCCTATTATAAGAAACTCTTT. The chain employs TRGV2 and TRGJ1 or TRGJ2. This CDR3 is built from 11 residues. Germline V gene data show CDR1 as EGSNGY and CDR2 as YDSYNSKV. V gave up 6 bases and J gave up 4 bases; unmatched junction bases: 3.

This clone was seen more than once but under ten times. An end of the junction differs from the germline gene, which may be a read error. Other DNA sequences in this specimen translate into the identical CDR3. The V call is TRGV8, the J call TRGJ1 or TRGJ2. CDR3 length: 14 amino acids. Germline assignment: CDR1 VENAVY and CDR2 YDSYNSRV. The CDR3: CATWDPVNYYKKLF. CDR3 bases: TGTGCTACCTGGGACCCAGTGAATTATTATAAGAAACTCTTT.

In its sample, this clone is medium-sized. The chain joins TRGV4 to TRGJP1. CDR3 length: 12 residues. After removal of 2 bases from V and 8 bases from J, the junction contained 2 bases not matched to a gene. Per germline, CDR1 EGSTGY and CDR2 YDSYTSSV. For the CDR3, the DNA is TGTGCCACCTGGGATGAAGGTTGGTTCAAGATATTT. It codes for CATWDEGWFKIF.

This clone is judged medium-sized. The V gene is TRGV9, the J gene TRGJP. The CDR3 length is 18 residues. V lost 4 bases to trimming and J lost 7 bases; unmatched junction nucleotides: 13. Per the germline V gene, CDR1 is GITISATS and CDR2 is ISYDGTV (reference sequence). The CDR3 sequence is CALWERGRMELGKKIKVF. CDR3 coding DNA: TGTGCCTTGTGGGAACGCGGTCGTATGGAGTTGGGCAAAAAAATCAAGGTATTT.

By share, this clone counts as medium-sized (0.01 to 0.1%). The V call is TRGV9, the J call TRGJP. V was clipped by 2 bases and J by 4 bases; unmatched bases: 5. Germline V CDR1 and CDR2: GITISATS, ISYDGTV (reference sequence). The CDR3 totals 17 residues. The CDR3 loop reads CALWEGNQELGKKIKVF. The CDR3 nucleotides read TGTGCCTTGTGGGAGGGAAACCAAGAGTTGGGCAAAAAAATCAAGGTATTT.

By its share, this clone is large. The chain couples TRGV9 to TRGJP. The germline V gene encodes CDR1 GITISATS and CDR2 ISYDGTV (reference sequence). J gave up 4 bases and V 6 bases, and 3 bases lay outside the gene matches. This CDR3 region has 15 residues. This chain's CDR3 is CALWYQELGKKIKVF. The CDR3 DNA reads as TGTGCCTTGTGGTACCAAGAGTTGGGCAAAAAAATCAAGGTATTT.

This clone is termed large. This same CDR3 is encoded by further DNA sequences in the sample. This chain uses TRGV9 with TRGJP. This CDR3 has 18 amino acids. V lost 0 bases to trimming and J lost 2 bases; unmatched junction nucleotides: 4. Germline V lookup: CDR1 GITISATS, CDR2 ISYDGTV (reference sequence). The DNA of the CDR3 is TGTGCCTTGTGGGAGGTGCAGCGGCAAGAGTTGGGCAAAAAAATCAAGGTATTT. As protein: CALWEVQRQELGKKIKVF.

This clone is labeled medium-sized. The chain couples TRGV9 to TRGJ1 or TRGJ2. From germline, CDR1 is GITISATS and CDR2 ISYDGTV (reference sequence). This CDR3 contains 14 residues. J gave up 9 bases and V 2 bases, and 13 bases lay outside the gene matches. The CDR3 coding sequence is TGTGCCTTGTGGGAGGCCCTACCGGGGCGTAAGAAACTCTTT. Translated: CALWEALPGRKKLF.

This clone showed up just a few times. The CDR3 loop reads CALWDDELGKKIKVF. The DNA for the CDR3 is TGTGCCTTGTGGGATGATGAGTTGGGCAAAAAAATCAAGGTATTT. J is TRGJP and V is TRGV9. CDR1 and CDR2 from the germline V gene are GITISATS and ISYDGTV (reference sequence). V trimming: 4 bases; J trimming: 7 bases; junction bases outside the gene matches: 4. The CDR3 has 15 residues.

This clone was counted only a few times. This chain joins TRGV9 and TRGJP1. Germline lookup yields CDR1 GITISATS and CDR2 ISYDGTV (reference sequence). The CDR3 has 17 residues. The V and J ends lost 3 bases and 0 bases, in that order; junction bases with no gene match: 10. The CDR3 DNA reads TGTGCCTTGTGGGAGCGAGGTGACAATACCACTGGTTGGTTCAAGATATTT. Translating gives CALWERGDNTTGWFKIF.

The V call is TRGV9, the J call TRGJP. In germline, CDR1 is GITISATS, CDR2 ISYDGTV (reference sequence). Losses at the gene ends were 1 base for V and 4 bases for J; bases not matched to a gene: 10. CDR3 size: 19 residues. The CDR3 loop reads CALWEVFRGQELGKKIKVF. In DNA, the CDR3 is TGTGCCTTGTGGGAGGTCTTCCGTGGACAAGAGTTGGGCAAAAAAATCAAGGTATTT.

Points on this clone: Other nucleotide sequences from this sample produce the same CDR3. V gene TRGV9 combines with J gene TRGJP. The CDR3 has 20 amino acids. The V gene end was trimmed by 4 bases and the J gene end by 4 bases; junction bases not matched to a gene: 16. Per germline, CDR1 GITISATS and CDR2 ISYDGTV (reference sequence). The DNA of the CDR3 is TGTGCCTTGTGGGATCGTCCCACTCCACCTCAAGAGTTGGGCAAAAAAATCAAGGTATTT. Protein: CALWDRPTPPQELGKKIKVF.

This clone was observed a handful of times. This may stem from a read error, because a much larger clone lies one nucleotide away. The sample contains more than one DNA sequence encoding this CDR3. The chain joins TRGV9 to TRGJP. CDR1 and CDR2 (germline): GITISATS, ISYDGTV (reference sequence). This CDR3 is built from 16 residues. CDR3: CALWEVLELGKKIKVF. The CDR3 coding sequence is TGTGCCCTGTGGGAGGTGCTGGAGTTGGGCAAAAAAATCAAGGTATTT.

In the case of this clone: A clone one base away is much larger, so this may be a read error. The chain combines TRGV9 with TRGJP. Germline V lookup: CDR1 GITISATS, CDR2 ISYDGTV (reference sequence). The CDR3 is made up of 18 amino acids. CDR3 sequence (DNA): TGTGCCTTGTGGAAAGAATCATCGCAAGAGTTGGGCAAAAAAAGCAAGGTATTT. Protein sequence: CALWKESSQELGKKSKVF.

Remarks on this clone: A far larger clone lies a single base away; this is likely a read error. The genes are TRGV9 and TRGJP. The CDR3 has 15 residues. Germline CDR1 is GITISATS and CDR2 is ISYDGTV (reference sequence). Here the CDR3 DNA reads TGTGCCTTGTGGGAGCAAGAGTTGGGCAAAGAAATCAAGGTATTT. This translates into CALWEQELGKEIKVF.

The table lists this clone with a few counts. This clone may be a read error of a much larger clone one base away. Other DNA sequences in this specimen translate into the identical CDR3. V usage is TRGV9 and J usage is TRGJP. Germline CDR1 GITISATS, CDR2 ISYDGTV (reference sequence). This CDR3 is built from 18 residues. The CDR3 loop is CALWKESSQELGKKIKVF. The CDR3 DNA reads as TGCGCCTTGTGGAAAGAATCATCGCAAGAGTTGGGCAAAAAAATCAAGGTATTT.

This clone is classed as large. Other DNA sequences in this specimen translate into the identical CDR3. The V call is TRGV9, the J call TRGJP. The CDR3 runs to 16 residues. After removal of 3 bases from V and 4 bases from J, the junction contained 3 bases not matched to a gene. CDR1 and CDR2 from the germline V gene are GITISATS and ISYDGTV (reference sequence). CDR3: CALWEIQELGKKIKVF. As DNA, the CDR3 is TGTGCCTTGTGGGAGATCCAAGAGTTGGGCAAAAAAATCAAGGTATTT.

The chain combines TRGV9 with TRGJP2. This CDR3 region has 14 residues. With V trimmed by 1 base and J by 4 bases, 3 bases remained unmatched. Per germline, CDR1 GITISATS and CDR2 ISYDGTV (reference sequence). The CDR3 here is CALWEVDSDWIKTF. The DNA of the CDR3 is TGTGCCTTGTGGGAGGTAGATAGTGATTGGATCAAGACGTTT.

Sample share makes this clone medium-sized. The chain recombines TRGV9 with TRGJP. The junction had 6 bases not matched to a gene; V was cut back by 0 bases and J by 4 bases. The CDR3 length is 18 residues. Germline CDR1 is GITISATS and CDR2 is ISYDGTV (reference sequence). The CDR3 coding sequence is TGTGCCTTGTGGGAGGTGCGGCGACAAGAGTTGGGCAAAAAAATCAAGGTATTT. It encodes CALWEVRRQELGKKIKVF.

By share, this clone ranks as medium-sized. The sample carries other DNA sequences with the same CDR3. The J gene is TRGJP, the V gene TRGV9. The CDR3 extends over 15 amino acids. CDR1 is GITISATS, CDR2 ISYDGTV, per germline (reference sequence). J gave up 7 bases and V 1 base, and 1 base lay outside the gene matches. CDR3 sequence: CALWEVELGKKIKVF. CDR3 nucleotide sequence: TGTGCCTTGTGGGAGGTCGAGTTGGGCAAAAAAATCAAGGTATTT.

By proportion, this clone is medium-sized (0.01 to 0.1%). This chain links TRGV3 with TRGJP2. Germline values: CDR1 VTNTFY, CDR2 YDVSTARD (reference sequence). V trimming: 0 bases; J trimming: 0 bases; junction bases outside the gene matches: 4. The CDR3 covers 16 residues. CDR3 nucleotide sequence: TGTGCCACCTGGGACAGGCCGGATAGTAGTGATTGGATCAAGACGTTT. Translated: CATWDRPDSSDWIKTF.

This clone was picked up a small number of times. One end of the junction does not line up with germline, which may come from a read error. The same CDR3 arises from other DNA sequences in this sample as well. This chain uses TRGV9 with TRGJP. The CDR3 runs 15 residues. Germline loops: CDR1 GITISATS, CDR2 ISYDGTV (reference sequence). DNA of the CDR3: TGTGCCTTGTGGGACTTAGAGCTGGGCAAAAAAATCAAGGTATTT. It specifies CALWDLELGKKIKVF.

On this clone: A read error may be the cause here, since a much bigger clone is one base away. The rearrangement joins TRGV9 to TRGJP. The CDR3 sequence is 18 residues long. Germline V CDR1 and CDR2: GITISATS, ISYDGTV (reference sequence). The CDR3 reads CASWEVHPLKLGKKIKVF. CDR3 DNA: TGTGCCTCGTGGGAGGTGCATCCCCTGAAGTTGGGCAAAAAAATCAAGGTATTT.